These 13 T cell receptor beta chains share one sample of origin, sequenced in a study of siplizumab effects on memory and regulatory T cells. TCRdb keeps only in-frame clones here, not all; method: immunoSEQ multiplex PCR. The profile shows approximately 97,000 clones, around nine tenths of them singletons. The material sequenced was CD4+ T cells sorted from blood. These TCRs come from a human donor in good health.

This chain links TRBV27 with TRBJ2-7, with 7 nucleotides matching TRBD1. Germline-derived CDR1 and CDR2 are MNHEY and SMNVEV (reference sequence). CDR3 size: 15 residues. The junction had 6 bases not matched to a gene; V was cut back by 4 bases and J by 0 bases. DNA for the CDR3: TGTGCCAGCAGTTCGCTGACAGGGTACTCCTACGAGCAGTACTTC. This sequence encodes CASSSLTGYSYEQYF.

The V call is TRBV7-3, the J call TRBJ1-1, with D hard to call. This CDR3 region has 12 residues. V lost 2 bases to trimming and J lost 6 bases, with 7 bases between them. CDR1 is SGHTA and CDR2 is FQGTGA in the germline V gene. The chain's CDR3 is CASSLVGPEAFF. In DNA form, the CDR3 reads TGTGCCAGCAGCTTAGTTGGCCCTGAAGCTTTCTTT.

The CDR3 DNA reads as TGTGCCAGCAACCGAGACAGCTTGAGTAACAATGAGCAGTTCTTC. Protein product: CASNRDSLSNNEQFF. This chain uses TRBV7-2 with TRBJ2-1; possibly TRBD1 for D (5 bases). Germline CDR1 and CDR2: SGHTA and FQGNSA. Deletions cut 7 bases from V and 5 bases from J, with 18 bases between. This CDR3 has 15 residues.

This chain uses TRBV19 with TRBJ1-1, with D unresolved. The V gene lost 2 bases and the J gene lost 1 base, with 11 bases spanning the gap. The CDR3 extends over 15 amino acids. Germline V gene sequence: CDR1 LNHDA, CDR2 SQIVND (reference sequence). The CDR3 DNA reads as TGTGCCAGTAGTATAAGTCTAGGGCCGAACACTGAAGCTTTCTTT. Residues: CASSISLGPNTEAFF.

The genes are TRBV7-3 and TRBJ2-6, with D perhaps TRBD1 (6 bases). Germline assignment: CDR1 SGHTA and CDR2 FQGTGA. The CDR3 totals 16 residues. V gave up 5 bases and J gave up 5 bases, with 16 bases separating them. The CDR3 loop reads CASSTRTGLRANVLTF. CDR3 DNA sequence: TGTGCCAGCAGCACCCGAACAGGGTTAAGGGCCAACGTCCTGACTTTC.

CDR3: CASSPGTIRRDTEAFF. CDR3 DNA sequence: TGCGCCAGCAGCCCAGGGACTATTCGAAGGGACACTGAAGCTTTCTTT. The chain carries TRBV10-1 and TRBJ1-1, with a weak D call TRBD1 (5 bases). CDR1 WNHNN and CDR2 SYGVQD come from the germline V gene (reference sequence). CDR3 length: 16 residues. Between the trimmed V and J ends, which lost 6 bases and 3 bases, there was a span of 20 bases.

The chain joins TRBV19 to TRBJ1-5, with D tentatively TRBD1 (5 bases). CDR3 size: 17 residues. The germline gives CDR1 LNHDA, CDR2 SQIVND (reference sequence). V lost 1 base and J 0 bases, leaving 13 bases between the germline ends. CDR3 nucleotide sequence: TGTGCCAGTAGTATAGTTAACGGGGGTCCTAGCAATCAGCCCCAGCATTTT. It translates to CASSIVNGGPSNQPQHF.

In the case of this clone: The same CDR3 also results from other DNA sequences found in this sample. The chain joins TRBV18 to TRBJ1-1; 9 nucleotides align to TRBD1. J was trimmed by 1 base and V by 6 bases; bases with no gene match: 3. Germline V gives CDR1 KGHSH, CDR2 LQKENI. The CDR3 spans 14 residues. The CDR3 nucleotides read TGTGCCAGCTCCGGACAGGGGCGGAACACTGAAGCTTTCTTT. This gives the protein CASSGQGRNTEAFF.

This chain uses TRBV28 with TRBJ2-1, with 13 bases matching TRBD2. V dropped 6 bases and J dropped 9; count of bases not matched to a gene: 5. CDR3 length: 14 amino acids. The germline CDR1 and CDR2 sequences are MDHEN and SYDVKM. The CDR3 loop is CASRGTSGTIEQFF. The CDR3 DNA reads TGTGCCAGCAGAGGGACTAGCGGGACTATTGAGCAGTTCTTC.

The rearrangement joins TRBV5-4 to TRBJ2-3; 9 bases are a match to TRBD1. Germline V gene lookup returns CDR1 SGHNT and CDR2 YYREEE (reference sequence). The CDR3 has 18 residues. The V and J ends lost 1 base and 3 bases, in that order; junction bases with no gene match: 12. The CDR3 protein is CASSLLIAGTGKTDTQYF. In DNA form, the CDR3 reads TGTGCCAGCAGCTTGTTGATTGCCGGGACAGGGAAGACAGATACGCAGTATTTT. The full variable domain, in which reference TRBV5-4 and TRBJ2-3 provide the parts outside the CDR3, is ETGVTQSPTHLIKTRGQQVTLRCSSQSGHNTVSWYQQALGQGPQFIFQYYREEENGRGNFPPRFSGLQFPNYSSELNVNALELDDSALYLCASSLLIAGTGKTDTQYFGPGTRLTVL.

The genes are TRBV5-6 and TRBJ2-1, with 9 bases aligning to TRBD2. Germline lookup yields CDR1 SGHDT and CDR2 YYEEEE. CDR3 length equals 16 residues. The V and J ends lost 2 bases and 7 bases, in that order; junction bases with no gene match: 10. Written as DNA, the CDR3 is TGTGCCAGCAGCTTCACGACTAGCGGATACAATAATGAGCAGTTCTTC. It yields the protein CASSFTTSGYNNEQFF.

The chain joins TRBV11-2 to TRBJ2-7, with 9 bases fitting TRBD1. CDR1 is SGHAT and CDR2 is FQNNGV in the germline V gene. This CDR3 is built from 18 residues. J was trimmed by 4 bases and V by 5 bases; bases with no gene match: 18. For the CDR3, the DNA is TGTGCCAGCAGCCCTCGGGACAGGGTAAGTACATTAAGTTACGAGCAGTACTTC. Translated, it gives CASSPRDRVSTLSYEQYF.

The sample holds one count of this clone. The V gene is TRBV15, the J gene TRBJ1-1, with TRBD1 matching over 8 bases. The CDR3 sequence is 14 residues long. J was trimmed by 5 bases and V by 5 bases; bases with no gene match: 7. Germline V lookup: CDR1 LNHNV, CDR2 YYDKDF (reference sequence). In DNA form, the CDR3 reads TGTGCCACCAGCGGACAGGGTGGTAAAACTGAAGCTTTCTTT. This gives the protein CATSGQGGKTEAFF.